These 8 T cell receptor beta chains came from one sample sequenced in a study of identical twins. TCRdb re-called the 5' RACE reads with MiXCR, one entry per CDR3 protein. Here the sample spans 250,000 to 350,000 distinct CDR3 sequences, over 8.5% being singletons. These sequences were also reported in another study, on yellow fever vaccine responses in identical twins.

Input material: CD8+ T cells sorted from blood. These receptors were collected from a woman aged 18-29 years in good health.

This clonotype was counted ten times or more. This chain links TRBV12-3 or TRBV12-4 with TRBJ2-7, with D hard to call. The length of the CDR3 is 13 residues. Trimming pared 0 bases from V and 3 bases from J, leaving 6 bases between. The CDR3 region has the DNA TGTGCCAGCAGTTTAGCGCCCGGCTACGAGCAGTACTTC. Protein sequence: CASSLAPGYEQYF.

V gene TRBV4-3 combines with J gene TRBJ2-4; D is ambiguous. This CDR3 is 16 amino acids long. Trimming shortened V by 0 bases and J by 0 bases, and 9 bases separated the two germline ends. CDR1 and CDR2 (germline): LGHNA, YSLEER. DNA for the CDR3: TGCGCCAGCAGCCAAGATCGACTCCTAGCCAAAAACATTCAGTACTTC. Amino acid sequence: CASSQDRLLAKNIQYF.

The CDR3: CASHTGTGYNEQFF. For the CDR3, the DNA is TGTGCCAGTCATACCGGGACAGGTTACAATGAGCAGTTCTTC. J is TRBJ2-1 and V is TRBV6-1; 8 bases are a match to TRBD1. The germline V gene encodes CDR1 MNHNS and CDR2 SASEGT. The length of the CDR3 is 14 residues. The V gene end was trimmed by 9 bases and the J gene end by 4 bases; junction bases not matched to a gene: 8.

This clonotype was found many times. V gene TRBV5-1 combines with J gene TRBJ2-1; D is ambiguous. V gave up 0 bases and J gave up 5 bases, with 3 bases separating them. Germline V gene data show CDR1 as SGHRS and CDR2 as YFSETQ. The CDR3 is 12 amino acids. The DNA of the CDR3 is TGCGCCAGCAGCTTGGCGCACAATGAGCAGTTCTTC. Residues: CASSLAHNEQFF.

There are a few counts of this clonotype. The J gene is TRBJ2-3, the V gene TRBV21-1; the table names TRBD1, a call not compared with the DNA. TRBV21-1 is designated a pseudogene. The CDR3 has 17 residues. CDR3 in amino acids: CASRPGTGGANTDTQYF. CDR3 nucleotides: TGTGCCAGCCGTCCCGGGACAGGGGGCGCGAACACAGATACGCAGTATTTT.

This clonotype was seen repeatedly, ten times or more. The rearrangement uses TRBV29-1 and TRBJ2-1, with D possibly TRBD2 on 7 matching bases. CDR1 is SQVTM and CDR2 is ANQGSEA in the germline V gene. This CDR3 comprises 16 residues. Trimming pared 7 bases from V and 2 bases from J, leaving 21 bases between. CDR3 loop: CSAQGEAGATYNEQFF. CDR3 in DNA: TGCAGCGCGCAAGGGGAGGCGGGGGCAACCTACAATGAGCAGTTCTTC.

This clonotype has at least ten counts. This chain joins TRBV12-3 or TRBV12-4 and TRBJ2-2, with a possible D match to TRBD1 (6 bases). The V gene lost 1 base and the J gene lost 11 bases, with 11 bases spanning the gap. This CDR3 comprises 13 residues. CDR3 nucleotides: TGTGCCAGCAGTTTAGGTCCAGGGGTCGAGCTGTTTTTT. Translated: CASSLGPGVELFF.

Ten or more counts support this clonotype. V and J are TRBV29-1 and TRBJ2-7; possibly TRBD1 or TRBD2 for D (5 bases each). This CDR3 spans 14 amino acids. The germline V gene encodes CDR1 SQVTM and CDR2 ANQGSEA. V dropped 7 bases and J dropped 3 bases, with 19 bases sitting between them. CDR3 sequence: CSALRGPPFYEQYF. CDR3 DNA sequence: TGCAGCGCGCTACGGGGACCCCCTTTCTACGAGCAGTACTTC.